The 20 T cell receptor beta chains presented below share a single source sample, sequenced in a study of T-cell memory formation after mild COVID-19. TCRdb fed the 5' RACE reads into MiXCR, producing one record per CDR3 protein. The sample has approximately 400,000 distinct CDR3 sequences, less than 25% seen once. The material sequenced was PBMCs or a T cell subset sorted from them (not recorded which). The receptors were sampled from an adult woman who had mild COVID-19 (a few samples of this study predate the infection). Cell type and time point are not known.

The CDR3 spells CASSFGLAGPEIDTQYF. The CDR3 DNA sequence: TGCGCCAGCAGCTTCGGGCTAGCGGGGCCCGAAATAGATACGCAGTATTTT. This chain connects TRBV5-1 to TRBJ2-3, with 9 positions matching TRBD2. Germline loops: CDR1 SGHRS, CDR2 YFSETQ. This CDR3 is built from 17 residues. V lost 2 bases, J lost 5 bases, and 12 bases stayed unmatched.

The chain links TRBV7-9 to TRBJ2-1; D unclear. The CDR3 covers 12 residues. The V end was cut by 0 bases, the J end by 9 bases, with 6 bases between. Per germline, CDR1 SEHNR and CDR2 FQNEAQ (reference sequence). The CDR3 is CASSLATPEQFF. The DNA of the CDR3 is TGTGCCAGCAGCTTAGCGACCCCTGAGCAGTTCTTC.

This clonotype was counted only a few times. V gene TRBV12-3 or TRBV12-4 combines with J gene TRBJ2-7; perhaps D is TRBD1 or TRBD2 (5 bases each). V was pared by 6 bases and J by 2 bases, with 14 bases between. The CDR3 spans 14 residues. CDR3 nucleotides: TGTGCCAGCAGCCCGGGACGGCCTGCCTACGAGCAGTACTTC. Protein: CASSPGRPAYEQYF.

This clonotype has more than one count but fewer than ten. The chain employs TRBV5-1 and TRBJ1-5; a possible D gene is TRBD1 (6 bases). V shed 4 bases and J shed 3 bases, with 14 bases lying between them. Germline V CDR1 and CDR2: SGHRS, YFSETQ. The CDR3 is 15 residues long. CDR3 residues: CASSPTGQFNQPQHF. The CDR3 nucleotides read TGCGCCAGCAGCCCTACGGGACAATTCAATCAGCCCCAGCATTTT.

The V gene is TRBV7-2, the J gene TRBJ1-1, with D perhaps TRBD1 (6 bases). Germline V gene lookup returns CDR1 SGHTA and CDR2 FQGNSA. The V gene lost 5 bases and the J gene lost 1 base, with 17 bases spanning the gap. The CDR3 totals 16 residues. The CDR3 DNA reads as TGTGCCAGCAGCAGACAGGCGGGACAACAGAACACTGAAGCTTTCTTT. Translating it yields CASSRQAGQQNTEAFF.

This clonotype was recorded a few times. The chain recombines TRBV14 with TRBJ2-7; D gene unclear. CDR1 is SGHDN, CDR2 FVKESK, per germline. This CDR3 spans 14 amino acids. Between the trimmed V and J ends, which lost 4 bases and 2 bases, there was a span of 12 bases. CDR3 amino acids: CASSPRPATYEQYF. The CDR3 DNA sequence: TGTGCCAGCAGCCCCAGACCGGCGACCTACGAGCAGTACTTC.

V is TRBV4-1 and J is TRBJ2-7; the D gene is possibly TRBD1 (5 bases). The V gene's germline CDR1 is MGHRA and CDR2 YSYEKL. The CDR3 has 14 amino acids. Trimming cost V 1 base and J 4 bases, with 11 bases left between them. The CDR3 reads CASSQVWGSYEQYF. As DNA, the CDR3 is TGCGCCAGCAGCCAAGTTTGGGGCTCATACGAGCAGTACTTC.

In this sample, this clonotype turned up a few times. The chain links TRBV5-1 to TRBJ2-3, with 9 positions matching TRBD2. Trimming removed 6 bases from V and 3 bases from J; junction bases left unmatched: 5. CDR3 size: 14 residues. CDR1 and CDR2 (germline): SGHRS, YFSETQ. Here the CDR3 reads CASKEAGGTDTQYF. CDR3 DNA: TGCGCCAGCAAGGAAGCGGGAGGAACAGATACGCAGTATTTT.

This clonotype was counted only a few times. The CDR3 coding sequence is TGTGCCAGCAGACCGACAGGAGGAAACTATGGCTACACCTTC. Its protein is CASRPTGGNYGYTF. This chain uses TRBV4-2 with TRBJ1-2, with a weak D call TRBD1 (6 bases). Germline assignment: CDR1 LGHNA and CDR2 YNFKEQ. The CDR3 has 14 residues. Trimming stripped 6 bases from V and 2 bases from J, with 13 bases between.

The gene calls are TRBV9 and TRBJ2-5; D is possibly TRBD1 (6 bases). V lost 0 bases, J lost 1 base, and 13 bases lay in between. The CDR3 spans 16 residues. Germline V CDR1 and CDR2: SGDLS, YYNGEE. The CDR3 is CASSVGGRGFQETQYF. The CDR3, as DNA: TGTGCCAGCAGCGTAGGCGGCAGGGGCTTCCAAGAGACCCAGTACTTC. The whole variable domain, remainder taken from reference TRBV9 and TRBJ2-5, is DSGVTQTPKHLITATGQRVTLRCSPRSGDLSVYWYQQSLDQGLQFLIQYYNGEERAKGNILERFSAQQFPDLHSELNLSSLELGDSALYFCASSVGGRGFQETQYFGPGTRLLVL.

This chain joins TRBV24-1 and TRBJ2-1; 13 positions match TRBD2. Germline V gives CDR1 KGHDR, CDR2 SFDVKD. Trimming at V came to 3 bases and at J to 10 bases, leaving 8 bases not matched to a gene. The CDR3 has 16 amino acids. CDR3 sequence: CATSDPGLAGAGEQFF. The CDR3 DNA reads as TGTGCCACCAGTGATCCCGGACTAGCGGGAGCCGGGGAGCAGTTCTTC.

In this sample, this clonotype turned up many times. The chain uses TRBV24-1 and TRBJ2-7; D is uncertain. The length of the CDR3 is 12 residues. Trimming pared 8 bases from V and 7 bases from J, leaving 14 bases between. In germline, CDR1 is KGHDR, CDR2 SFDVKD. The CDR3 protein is CATNDVQGEQYF. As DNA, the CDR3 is TGTGCCACCAACGATGTTCAAGGGGAGCAGTACTTC.

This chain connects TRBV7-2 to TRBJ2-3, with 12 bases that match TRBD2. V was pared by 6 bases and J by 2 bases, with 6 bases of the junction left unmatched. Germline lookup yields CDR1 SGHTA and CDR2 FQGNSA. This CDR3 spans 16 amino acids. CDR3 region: CASRRLAGAPTDTQYF. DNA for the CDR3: TGTGCCAGCAGGAGACTAGCGGGAGCCCCCACAGATACGCAGTATTTT.

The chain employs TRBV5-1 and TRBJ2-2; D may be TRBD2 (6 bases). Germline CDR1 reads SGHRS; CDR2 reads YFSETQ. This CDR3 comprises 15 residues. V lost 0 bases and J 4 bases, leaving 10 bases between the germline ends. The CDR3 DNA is TGCGCCAGCAGCTTGGGGGAGGCCATCACCGGGGAGCTGTTTTTT. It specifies CASSLGEAITGELFF. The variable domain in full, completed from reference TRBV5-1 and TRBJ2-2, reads KAGVTQTPRYLIKTRGQQVTLSCSPISGHRSVSWYQQTPGQGLQFLFEYFSETQRNKGNFPGRFSGRQFSNSRSEMNVSTLELGDSALYLCASSLGEAITGELFFGEGSRLTVL.

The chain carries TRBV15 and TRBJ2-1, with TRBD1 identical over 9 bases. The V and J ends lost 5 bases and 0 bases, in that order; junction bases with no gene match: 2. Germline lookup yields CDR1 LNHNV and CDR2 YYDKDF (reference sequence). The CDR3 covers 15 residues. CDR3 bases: TGTGCCACCAGCCTGGACAGGGGCTCCTACAATGAGCAGTTCTTC. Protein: CATSLDRGSYNEQFF.

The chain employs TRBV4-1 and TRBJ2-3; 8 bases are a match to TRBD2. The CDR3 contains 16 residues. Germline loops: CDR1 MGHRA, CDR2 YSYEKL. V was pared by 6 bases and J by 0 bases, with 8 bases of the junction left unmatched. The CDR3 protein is CASRSRLATSTDTQYF. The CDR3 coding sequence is TGCGCCAGCAGAAGCCGACTAGCGACTAGCACAGATACGCAGTATTTT.

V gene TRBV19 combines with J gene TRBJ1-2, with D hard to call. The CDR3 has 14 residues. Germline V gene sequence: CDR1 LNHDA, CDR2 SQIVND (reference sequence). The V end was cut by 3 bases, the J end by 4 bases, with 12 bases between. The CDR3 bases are TGTGCCAGTAGTATTAGGTCAGCGCCCTATGGCTACACCTTC. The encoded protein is CASSIRSAPYGYTF.

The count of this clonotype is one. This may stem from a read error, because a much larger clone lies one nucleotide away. CDR3 in DNA: TGTGCCAGCAGTCCGGGACAGTCCTATGGCTACACCTTC. Protein sequence: CASSPGQSYGYTF. V and J are TRBV6-5 and TRBJ1-2, with 7 nucleotides matching TRBD1. The germline V gene has CDR1 MNHEY and CDR2 SVGAGI. The CDR3 is 13 amino acids. J was trimmed by 4 bases and V by 5 bases; bases with no gene match: 4.

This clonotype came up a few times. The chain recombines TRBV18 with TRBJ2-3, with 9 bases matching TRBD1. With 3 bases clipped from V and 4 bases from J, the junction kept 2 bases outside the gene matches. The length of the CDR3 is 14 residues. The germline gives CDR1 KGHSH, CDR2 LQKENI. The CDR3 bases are TGTGCCAGCTCACCCCGGACAGGGGCAGATACGCAGTATTTT. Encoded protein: CASSPRTGADTQYF. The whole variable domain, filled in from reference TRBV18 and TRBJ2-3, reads NAGVMQNPRHLVRRRGQEARLRCSPMKGHSHVYWYRQLPEEGLKFMVYLQKENIIDESGMPKERFSAEFPKEGPSILRIQQVVRGDSAAYFCASSPRTGADTQYFGPGTRLTVL.

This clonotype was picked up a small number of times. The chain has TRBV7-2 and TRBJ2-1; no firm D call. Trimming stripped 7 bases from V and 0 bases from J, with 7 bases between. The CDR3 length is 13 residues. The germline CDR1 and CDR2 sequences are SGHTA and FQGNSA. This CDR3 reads CASMLSSYNEQFF. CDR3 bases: TGTGCCAGCATGTTAAGCTCCTACAATGAGCAGTTCTTC.